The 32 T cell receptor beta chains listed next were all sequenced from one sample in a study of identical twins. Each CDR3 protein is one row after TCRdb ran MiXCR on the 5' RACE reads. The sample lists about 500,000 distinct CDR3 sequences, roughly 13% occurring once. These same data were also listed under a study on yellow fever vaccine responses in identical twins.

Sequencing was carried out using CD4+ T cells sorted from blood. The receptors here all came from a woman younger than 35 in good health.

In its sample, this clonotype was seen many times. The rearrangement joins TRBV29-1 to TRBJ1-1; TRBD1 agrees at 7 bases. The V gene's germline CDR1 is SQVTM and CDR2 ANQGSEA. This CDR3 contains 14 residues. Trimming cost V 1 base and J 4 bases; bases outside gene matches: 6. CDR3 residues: CSVEGDRRGTEAFF. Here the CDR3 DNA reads TGCAGCGTTGAAGGGGACAGAAGGGGCACTGAAGCTTTCTTT.

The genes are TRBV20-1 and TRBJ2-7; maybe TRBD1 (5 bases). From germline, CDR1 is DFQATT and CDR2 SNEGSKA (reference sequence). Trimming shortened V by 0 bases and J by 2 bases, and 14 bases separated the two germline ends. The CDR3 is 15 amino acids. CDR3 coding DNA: TGCAGTGCTAGAGATCTAGGCACAGGACCCTACGAGCAGTACTTC. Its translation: CSARDLGTGPYEQYF.

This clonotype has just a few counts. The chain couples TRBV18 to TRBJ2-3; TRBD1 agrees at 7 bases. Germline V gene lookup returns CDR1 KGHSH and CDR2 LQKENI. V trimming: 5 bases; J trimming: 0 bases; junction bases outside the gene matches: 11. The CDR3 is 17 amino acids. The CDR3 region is CASSLQPQGSSTDTQYF. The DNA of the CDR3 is TGTGCCAGCTCATTACAGCCACAGGGGTCTAGCACAGATACGCAGTATTTT.

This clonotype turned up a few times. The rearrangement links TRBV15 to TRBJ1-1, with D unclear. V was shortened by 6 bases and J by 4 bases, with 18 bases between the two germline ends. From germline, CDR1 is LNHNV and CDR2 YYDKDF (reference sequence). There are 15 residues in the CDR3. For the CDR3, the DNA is TGTGCCACCAGTCCCCGGGGAACGGCGGTCACTGAAGCTTTCTTT. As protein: CATSPRGTAVTEAFF.

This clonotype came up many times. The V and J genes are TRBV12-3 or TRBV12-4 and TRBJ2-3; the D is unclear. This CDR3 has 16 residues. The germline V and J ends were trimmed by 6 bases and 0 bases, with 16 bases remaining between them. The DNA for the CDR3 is TGTGCCAGCAGCCACCCTTACAGCACTAGCACAGATACGCAGTATTTT. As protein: CASSHPYSTSTDTQYF.

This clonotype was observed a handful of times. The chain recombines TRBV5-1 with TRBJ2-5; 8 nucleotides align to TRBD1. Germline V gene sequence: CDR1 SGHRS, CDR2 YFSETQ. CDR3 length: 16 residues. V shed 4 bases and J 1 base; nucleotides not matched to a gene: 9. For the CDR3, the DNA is TGCGCCAGCAGCGTGTCAGGGGGCGAGGGCCAAGAGACCCAGTACTTC. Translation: CASSVSGGEGQETQYF.

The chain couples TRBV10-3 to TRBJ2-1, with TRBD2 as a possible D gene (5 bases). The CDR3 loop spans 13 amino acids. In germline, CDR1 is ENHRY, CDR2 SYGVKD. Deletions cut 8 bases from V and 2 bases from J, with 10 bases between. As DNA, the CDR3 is TGTGCCATCGCTAGCCCGACCTACAATGAGCAGTTCTTC. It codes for CAIASPTYNEQFF.

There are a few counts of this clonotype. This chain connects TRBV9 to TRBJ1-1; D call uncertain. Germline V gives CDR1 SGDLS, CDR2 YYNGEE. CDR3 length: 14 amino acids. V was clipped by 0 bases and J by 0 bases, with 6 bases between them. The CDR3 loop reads CASSVVPMNTEAFF. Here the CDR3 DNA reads TGTGCCAGCAGCGTAGTACCGATGAACACTGAAGCTTTCTTT.

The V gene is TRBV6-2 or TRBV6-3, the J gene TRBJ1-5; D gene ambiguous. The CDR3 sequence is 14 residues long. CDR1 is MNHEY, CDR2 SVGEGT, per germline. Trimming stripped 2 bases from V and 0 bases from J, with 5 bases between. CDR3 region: CASSYMDSNQPQHF. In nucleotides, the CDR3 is TGTGCCAGCAGTTACATGGATAGCAATCAGCCCCAGCATTTT.

In nucleotides, the CDR3 is TGTGCCAGCAGCGCCACCCCGGGGGACGAGGGCGGCGGCTACACCTTC. Translation: CASSATPGDEGGGYTF. This rearrangement joins TRBV9 to TRBJ1-2, with a possible D match to TRBD1 (5 bases). V lost 3 bases and J 8 bases, leaving 23 bases between the germline ends. CDR1 is SGDLS and CDR2 is YYNGEE in the germline V gene. CDR3 size: 16 residues.

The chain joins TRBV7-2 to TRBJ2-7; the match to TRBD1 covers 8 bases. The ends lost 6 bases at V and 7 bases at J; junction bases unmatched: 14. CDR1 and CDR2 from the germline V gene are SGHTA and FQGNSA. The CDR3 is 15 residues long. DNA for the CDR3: TGTGCCAGCAGTGATCGGGGCGCAAACAGGGGGGAGCAGTACTTC. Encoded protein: CASSDRGANRGEQYF. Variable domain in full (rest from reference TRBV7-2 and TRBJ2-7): GAGVSQSPSNKVTEKGKDVELRCDPISGHTALYWYRQSLGQGLEFLIYFQGNSAPDKSGLPSDRFSAERTGGSVSTLTIQRTQQEDSAVYLCASSDRGANRGEQYFGPGTRLTVT.

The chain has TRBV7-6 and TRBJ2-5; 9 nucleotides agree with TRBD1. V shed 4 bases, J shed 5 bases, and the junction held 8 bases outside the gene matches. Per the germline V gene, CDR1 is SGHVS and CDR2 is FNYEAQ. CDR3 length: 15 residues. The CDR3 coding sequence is TGTGCCAGCAGCTCAAGACAGGGGGGTGTGGAGACCCAGTACTTC. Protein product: CASSSRQGGVETQYF.

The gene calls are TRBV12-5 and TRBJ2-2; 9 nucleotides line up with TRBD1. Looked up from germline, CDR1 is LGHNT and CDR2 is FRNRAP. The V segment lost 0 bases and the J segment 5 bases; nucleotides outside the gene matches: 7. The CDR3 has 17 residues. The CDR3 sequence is CASGLVPGTGITGELFF. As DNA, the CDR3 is TGTGCTAGTGGTTTGGTACCCGGGACAGGGATTACCGGGGAGCTGTTTTTT.

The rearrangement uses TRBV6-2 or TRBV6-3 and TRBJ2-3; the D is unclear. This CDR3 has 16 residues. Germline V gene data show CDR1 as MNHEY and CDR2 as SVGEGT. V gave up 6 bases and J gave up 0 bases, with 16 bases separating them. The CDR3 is CASSPHLRFSTDTQYF. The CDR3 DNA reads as TGTGCCAGCAGCCCTCATCTAAGGTTCAGCACAGATACGCAGTATTTT.

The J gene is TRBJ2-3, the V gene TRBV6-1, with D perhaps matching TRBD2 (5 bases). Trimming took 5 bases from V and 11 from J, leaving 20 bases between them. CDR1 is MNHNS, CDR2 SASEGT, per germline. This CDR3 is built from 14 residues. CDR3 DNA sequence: TGTGCCAGCAGTACCCCTATTTTTTCTAGCAGGCAGTATTTT. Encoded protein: CASSTPIFSSRQYF.

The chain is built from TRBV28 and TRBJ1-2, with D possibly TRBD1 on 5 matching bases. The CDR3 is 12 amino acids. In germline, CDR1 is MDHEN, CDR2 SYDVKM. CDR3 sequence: CVSADTDYGYTF. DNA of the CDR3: TGTGTAAGTGCGGACACGGACTATGGCTACACCTTC.

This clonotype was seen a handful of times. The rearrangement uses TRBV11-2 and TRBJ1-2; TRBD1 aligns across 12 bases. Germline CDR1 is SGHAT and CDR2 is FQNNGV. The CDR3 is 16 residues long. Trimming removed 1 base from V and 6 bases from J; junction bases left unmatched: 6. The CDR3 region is CASSLGGTGGVDGYTF. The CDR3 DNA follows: TGTGCCAGCAGCTTAGGCGGGACAGGGGGCGTCGATGGCTACACCTTC.

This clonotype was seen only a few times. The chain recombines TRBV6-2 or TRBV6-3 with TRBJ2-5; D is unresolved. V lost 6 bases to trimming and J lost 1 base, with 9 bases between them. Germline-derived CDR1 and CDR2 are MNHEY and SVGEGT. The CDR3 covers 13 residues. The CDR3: CASRVSGQETQYF. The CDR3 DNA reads TGTGCCAGCAGAGTCTCTGGCCAAGAGACCCAGTACTTC.

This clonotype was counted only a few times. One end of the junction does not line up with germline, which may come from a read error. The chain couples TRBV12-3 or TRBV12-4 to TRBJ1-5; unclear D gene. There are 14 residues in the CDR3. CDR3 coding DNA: TGTGCCAGCCGTTTAGGCACCGGCAATCAGCCCCAGCATTTT. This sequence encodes CASRLGTGNQPQHF.

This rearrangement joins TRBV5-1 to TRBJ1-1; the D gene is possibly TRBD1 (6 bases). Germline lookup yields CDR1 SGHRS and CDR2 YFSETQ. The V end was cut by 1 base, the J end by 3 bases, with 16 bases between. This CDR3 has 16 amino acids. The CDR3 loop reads CASSLSPRGADTEAFF. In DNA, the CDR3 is TGCGCCAGCAGCTTGAGCCCCCGGGGGGCGGACACTGAAGCTTTCTTT.

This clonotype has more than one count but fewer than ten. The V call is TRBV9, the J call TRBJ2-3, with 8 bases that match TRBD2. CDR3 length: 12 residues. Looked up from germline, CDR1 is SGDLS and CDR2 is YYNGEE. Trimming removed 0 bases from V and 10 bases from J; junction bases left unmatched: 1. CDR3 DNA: TGTGCCAGCAGCGTAGACGGGAGGGCGCAGTATTTT. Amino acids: CASSVDGRAQYF.

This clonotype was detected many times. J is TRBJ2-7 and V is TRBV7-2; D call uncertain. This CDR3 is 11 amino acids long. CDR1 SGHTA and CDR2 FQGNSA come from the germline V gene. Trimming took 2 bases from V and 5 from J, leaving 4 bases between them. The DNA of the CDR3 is TGTGCCAGCAGCTTAACCAACGAGCAGTACTTC. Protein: CASSLTNEQYF.

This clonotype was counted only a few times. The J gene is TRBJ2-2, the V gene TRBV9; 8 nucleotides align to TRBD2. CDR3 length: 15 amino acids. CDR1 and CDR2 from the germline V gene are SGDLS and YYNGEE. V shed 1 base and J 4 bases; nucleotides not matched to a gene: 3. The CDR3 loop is CASSVTGGGTGELFF. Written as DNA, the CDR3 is TGTGCCAGCAGCGTAACCGGGGGGGGCACCGGGGAGCTGTTTTTT.

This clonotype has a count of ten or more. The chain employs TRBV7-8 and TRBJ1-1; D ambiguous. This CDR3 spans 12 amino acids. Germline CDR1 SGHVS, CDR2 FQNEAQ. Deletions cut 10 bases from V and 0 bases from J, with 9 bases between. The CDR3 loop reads CATKQMNTEAFF. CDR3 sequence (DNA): TGTGCCACCAAGCAAATGAACACTGAAGCTTTCTTT.

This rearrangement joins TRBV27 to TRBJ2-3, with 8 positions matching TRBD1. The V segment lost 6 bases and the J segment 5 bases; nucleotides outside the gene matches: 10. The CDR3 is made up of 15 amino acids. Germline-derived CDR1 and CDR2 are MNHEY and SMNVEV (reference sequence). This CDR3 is CASSYGQGGRDTQYF. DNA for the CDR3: TGTGCCAGCAGCTACGGACAGGGCGGTCGAGATACGCAGTATTTT.

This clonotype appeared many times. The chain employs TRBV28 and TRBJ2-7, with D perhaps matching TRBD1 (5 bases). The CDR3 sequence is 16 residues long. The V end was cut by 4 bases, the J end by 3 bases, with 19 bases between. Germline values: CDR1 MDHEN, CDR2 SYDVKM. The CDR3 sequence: CASSSPDKGSGYEQYF. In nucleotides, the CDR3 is TGTGCCAGCAGTTCCCCGGACAAGGGTTCAGGCTACGAGCAGTACTTC.

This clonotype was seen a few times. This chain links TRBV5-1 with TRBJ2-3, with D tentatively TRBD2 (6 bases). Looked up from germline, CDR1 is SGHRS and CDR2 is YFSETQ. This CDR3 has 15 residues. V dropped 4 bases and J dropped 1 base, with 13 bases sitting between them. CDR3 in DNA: TGCGCCAGCAGCAGAGGGGTAGCGGGCACAGATACGCAGTATTTT. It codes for CASSRGVAGTDTQYF.

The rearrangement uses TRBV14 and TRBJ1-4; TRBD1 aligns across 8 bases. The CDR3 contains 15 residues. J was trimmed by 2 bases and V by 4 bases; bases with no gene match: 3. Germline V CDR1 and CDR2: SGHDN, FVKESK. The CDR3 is CASSLRQGTNEKLFF. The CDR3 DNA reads TGTGCCAGCAGCCTCAGACAGGGGACTAATGAAAAACTGTTTTTT.

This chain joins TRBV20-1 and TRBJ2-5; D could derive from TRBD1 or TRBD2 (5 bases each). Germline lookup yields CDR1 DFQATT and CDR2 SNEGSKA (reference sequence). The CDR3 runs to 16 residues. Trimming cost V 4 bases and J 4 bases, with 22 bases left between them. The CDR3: CSANSGMGHWVETQYF. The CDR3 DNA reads TGCAGTGCTAATTCGGGGATGGGGCATTGGGTAGAGACCCAGTACTTC.

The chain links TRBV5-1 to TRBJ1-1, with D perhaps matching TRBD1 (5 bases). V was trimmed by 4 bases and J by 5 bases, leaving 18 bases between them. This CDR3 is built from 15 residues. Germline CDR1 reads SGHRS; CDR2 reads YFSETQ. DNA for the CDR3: TGCGCCAGCAGCCCTCGGGGGGGAGGTGGTACTGAAGCTTTCTTT. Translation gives CASSPRGGGGTEAFF.

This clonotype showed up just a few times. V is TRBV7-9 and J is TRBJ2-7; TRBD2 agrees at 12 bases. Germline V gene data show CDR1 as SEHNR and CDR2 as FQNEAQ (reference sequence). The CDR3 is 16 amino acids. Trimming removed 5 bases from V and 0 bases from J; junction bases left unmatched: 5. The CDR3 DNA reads TGTGCCAGCAGCGATTGGACTAGCGGGATCTCCTACGAGCAGTACTTC. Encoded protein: CASSDWTSGISYEQYF.

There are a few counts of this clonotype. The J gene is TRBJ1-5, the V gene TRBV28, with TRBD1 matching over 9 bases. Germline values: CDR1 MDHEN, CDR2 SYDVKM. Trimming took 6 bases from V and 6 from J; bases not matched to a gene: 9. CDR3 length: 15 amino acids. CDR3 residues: CASSRTGVGAQPQHF. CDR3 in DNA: TGTGCCAGCAGCAGGACAGGGGTCGGAGCTCAGCCCCAGCATTTT.